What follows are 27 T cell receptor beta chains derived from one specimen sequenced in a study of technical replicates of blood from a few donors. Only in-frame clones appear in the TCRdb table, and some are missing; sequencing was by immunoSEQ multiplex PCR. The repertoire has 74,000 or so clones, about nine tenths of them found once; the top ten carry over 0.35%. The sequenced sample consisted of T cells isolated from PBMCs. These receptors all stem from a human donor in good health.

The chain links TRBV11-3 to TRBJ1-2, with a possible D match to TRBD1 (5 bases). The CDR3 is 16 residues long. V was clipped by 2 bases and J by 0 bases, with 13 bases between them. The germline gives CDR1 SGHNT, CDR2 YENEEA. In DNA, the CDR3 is TGTGCCAGCAGCTTATACCCTGCAGGGACTAACTATGGCTACACCTTC. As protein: CASSLYPAGTNYGYTF.

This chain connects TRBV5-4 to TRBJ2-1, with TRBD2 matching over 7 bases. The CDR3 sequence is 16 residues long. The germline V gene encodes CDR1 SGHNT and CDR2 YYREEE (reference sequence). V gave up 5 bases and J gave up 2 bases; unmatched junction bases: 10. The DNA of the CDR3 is TGTGCCAGCAGTCTTTCGAGGAGCGGGACCTACAATGAGCAGTTCTTC. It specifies CASSLSRSGTYNEQFF.

The DNA of the CDR3 is TGTGCCAGCAGTTACGCGGGAGGGGCCGAGCAGTACTTC. Translating gives CASSYAGGAEQYF. The genes are TRBV6-5 and TRBJ2-7; 9 bases match TRBD2. CDR3 length: 13 residues. V lost 2 bases, J lost 6 bases, and 2 bases stayed unmatched. CDR1 and CDR2 from the germline V gene are MNHEY and SVGAGI.

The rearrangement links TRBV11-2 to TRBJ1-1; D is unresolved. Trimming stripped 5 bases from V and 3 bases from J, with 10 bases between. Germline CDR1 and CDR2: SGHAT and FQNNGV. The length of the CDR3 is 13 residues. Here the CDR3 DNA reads TGTGCCAGCAGCATTAGGAGGGACACTGAAGCTTTCTTT. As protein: CASSIRRDTEAFF.

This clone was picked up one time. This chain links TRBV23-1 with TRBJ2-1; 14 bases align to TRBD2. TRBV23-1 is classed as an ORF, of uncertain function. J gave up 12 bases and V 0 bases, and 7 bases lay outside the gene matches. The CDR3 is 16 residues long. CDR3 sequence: CASSQSGLAGVLWQFF. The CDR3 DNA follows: TGCGCCAGCAGTCAATCGGGACTAGCGGGAGTTTTATGGCAGTTCTTC.

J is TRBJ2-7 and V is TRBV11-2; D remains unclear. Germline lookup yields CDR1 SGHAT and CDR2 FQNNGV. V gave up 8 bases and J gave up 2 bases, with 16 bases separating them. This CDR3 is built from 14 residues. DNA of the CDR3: TGTGCCAGCGACGACTCTTTATCCCCCTACGAGCAGTACTTC. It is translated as CASDDSLSPYEQYF.

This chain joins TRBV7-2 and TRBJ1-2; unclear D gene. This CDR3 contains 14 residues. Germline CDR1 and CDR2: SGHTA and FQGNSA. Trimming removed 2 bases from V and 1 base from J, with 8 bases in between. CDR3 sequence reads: CASSLIASNYGYTF. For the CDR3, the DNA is TGTGCCAGCAGCTTAATTGCCAGTAACTATGGCTACACCTTC.

Here the CDR3 DNA reads TGTGCCAGCTCACAAACCGGGACAGGGGTATACGAGCAGTACTTC. It encodes CASSQTGTGVYEQYF. This chain joins TRBV18 and TRBJ2-7, with 10 bases fitting TRBD1. The CDR3 has 15 amino acids. V dropped 4 bases and J dropped 4; count of bases not matched to a gene: 7. Germline CDR1 reads KGHSH; CDR2 reads LQKENI.

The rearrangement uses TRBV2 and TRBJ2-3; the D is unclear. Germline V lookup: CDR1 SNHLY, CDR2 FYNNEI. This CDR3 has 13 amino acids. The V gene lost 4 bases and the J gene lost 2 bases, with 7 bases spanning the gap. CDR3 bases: TGTGCCAGCAGTGGTGAAGCCACAGATACGCAGTATTTT. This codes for CASSGEATDTQYF.

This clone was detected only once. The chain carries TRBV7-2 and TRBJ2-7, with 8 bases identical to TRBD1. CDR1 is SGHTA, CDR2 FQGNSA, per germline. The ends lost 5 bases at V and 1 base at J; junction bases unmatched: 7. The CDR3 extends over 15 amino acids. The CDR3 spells CASSVPGQASYEQYF. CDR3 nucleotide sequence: TGTGCCAGCAGCGTACCGGGACAGGCATCCTACGAGCAGTACTTC.

CDR3 sequence: CASSQRLAGETQYF. CDR3 nucleotides: TGTGCCAGCAGCCAGCGACTAGCCGGGGAGACCCAGTACTTC. The V gene is TRBV7-2, the J gene TRBJ2-5; 7 nucleotides agree with TRBD2. V gave up 5 bases and J gave up 5 bases; unmatched junction bases: 8. The CDR3 runs to 14 residues. Per the germline V gene, CDR1 is SGHTA and CDR2 is FQGNSA.

CDR3 sequence (DNA): TGCGCCAGCAGCCAAGTCCAGGGGTCCTCCTACGAGCAGTACTTC. Its translation is CASSQVQGSSYEQYF. J is TRBJ2-7 and V is TRBV4-1; possibly TRBD1 for D (6 bases). Germline CDR1 MGHRA, CDR2 YSYEKL. CDR3 length: 15 amino acids. The V and J ends lost 1 base and 0 bases respectively, with 10 bases between them.

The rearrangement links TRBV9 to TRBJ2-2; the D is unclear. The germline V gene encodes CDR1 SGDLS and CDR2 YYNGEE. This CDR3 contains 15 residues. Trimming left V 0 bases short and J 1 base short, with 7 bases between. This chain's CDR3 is CASSVGGRNTGELFF. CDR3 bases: TGTGCCAGCAGCGTAGGTGGGCGGAACACCGGGGAGCTGTTTTTT.

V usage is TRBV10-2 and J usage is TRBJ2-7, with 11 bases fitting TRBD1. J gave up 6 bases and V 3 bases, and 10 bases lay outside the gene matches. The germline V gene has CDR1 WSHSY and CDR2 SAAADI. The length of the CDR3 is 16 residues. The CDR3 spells CASSDGVRTGGSEQYF. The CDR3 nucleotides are TGCGCCAGCAGTGATGGAGTTCGGACAGGGGGCTCCGAGCAGTACTTC.

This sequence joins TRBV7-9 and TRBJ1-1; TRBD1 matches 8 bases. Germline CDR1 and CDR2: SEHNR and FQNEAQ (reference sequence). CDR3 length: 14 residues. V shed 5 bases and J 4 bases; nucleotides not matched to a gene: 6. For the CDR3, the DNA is TGTGCCAGCAGCAGGGGACAGGATTTCACTGAAGCTTTCTTT. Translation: CASSRGQDFTEAFF.

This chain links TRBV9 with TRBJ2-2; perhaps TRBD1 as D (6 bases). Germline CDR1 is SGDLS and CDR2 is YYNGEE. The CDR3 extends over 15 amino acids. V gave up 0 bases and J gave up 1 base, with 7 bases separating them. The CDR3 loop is CASSVAGQNTGELFF. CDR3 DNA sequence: TGTGCCAGCAGCGTAGCGGGACAGAACACCGGGGAGCTGTTTTTT. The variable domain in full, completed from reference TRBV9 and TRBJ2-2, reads DSGVTQTPKHLITATGQRVTLRCSPRSGDLSVYWYQQSLDQGLQFLIQYYNGEERAKGNILERFSAQQFPDLHSELNLSSLELGDSALYFCASSVAGQNTGELFFGEGSRLTVL.

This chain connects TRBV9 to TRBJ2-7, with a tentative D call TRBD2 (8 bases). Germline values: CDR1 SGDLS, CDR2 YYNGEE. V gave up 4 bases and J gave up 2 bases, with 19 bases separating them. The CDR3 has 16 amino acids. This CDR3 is CASSPPREGAAYEQYF. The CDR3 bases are TGTGCCAGCAGCCCCCCCCGGGAGGGGGCGGCCTACGAGCAGTACTTC. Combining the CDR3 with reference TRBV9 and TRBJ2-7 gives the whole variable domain DSGVTQTPKHLITATGQRVTLRCSPRSGDLSVYWYQQSLDQGLQFLIQYYNGEERAKGNILERFSAQQFPDLHSELNLSSLELGDSALYFCASSPPREGAAYEQYFGPGTRLTVT.

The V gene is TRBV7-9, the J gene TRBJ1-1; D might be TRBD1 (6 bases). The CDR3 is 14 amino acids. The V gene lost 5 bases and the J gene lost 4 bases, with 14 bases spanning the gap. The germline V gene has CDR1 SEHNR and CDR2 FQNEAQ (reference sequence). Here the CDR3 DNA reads TGTGCCAGCAGCCCCCCCGACAGGAGCACTGAAGCTTTCTTT. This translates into CASSPPDRSTEAFF.

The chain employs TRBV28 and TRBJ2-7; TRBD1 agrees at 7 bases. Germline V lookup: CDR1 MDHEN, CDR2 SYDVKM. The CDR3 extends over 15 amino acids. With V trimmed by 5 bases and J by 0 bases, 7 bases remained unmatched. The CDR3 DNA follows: TGTGCCAGCAGTCGCGACAGGGAACTCTCCTACGAGCAGTACTTC. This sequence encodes CASSRDRELSYEQYF.

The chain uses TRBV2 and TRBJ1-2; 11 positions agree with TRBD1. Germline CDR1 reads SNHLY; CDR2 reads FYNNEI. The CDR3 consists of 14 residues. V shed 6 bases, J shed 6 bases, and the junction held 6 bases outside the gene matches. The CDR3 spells CASRIGQGAHGYTF. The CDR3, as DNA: TGTGCCAGCAGGATCGGACAGGGGGCACATGGCTACACCTTC.

The CDR3 DNA reads as TGTGCCAGCAGCCCAAGAGACAGGGGGAACTATGGCTACACCTTC. It encodes CASSPRDRGNYGYTF. The J gene is TRBJ1-2, the V gene TRBV5-4; TRBD1 agrees at 9 bases. This CDR3 is built from 15 residues. The V and J ends lost 4 bases and 2 bases, in that order; junction bases with no gene match: 6. In germline, CDR1 is SGHNT, CDR2 YYREEE (reference sequence).

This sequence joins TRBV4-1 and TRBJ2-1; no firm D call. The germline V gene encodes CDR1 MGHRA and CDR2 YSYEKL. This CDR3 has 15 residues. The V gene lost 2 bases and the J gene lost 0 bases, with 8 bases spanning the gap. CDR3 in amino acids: CASSQPLSSYNEQFF. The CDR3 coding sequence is TGCGCCAGCAGCCAACCCCTAAGCTCCTACAATGAGCAGTTCTTC.

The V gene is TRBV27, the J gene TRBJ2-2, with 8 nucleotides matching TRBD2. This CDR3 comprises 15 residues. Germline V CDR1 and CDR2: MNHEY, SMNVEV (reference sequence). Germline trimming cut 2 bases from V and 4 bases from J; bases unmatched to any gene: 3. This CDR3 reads CASSLVGGGTGELFF. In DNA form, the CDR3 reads TGTGCCAGCAGTTTAGTCGGGGGGGGCACCGGGGAGCTGTTTTTT.

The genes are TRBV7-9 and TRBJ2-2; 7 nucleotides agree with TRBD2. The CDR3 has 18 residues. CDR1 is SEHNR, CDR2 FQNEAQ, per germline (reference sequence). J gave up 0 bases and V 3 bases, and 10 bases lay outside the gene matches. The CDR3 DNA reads TGTGCCAGCAGCTTCCGACCTGGCGGGAGAACGAACACCGGGGAGCTGTTTTTT. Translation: CASSFRPGGRTNTGELFF.

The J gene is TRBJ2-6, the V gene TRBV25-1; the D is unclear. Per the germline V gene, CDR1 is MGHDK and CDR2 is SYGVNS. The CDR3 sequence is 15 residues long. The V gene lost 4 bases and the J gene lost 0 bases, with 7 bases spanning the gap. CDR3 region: CASSVHSSGANVLTF. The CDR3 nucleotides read TGTGCCAGCAGTGTTCACTCCTCTGGGGCCAACGTCCTGACTTTC.

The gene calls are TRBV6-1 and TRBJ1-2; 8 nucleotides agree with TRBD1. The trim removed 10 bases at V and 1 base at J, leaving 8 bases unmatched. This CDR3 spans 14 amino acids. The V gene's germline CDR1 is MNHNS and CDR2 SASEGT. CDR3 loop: CATGYRGFNYGYTF. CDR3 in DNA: TGTGCCACAGGATACAGGGGGTTTAACTATGGCTACACCTTC.

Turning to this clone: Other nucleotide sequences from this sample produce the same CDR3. CDR3 coding DNA: TGCAGCGTAGGGGTGAACACTGAAGCTTTCTTT. It yields the protein CSVGVNTEAFF. The chain combines TRBV29-1 with TRBJ1-1; tentative D call: TRBD1 (5 bases). This CDR3 is 11 amino acids long. Germline CDR1 and CDR2: SQVTM and ANQGSEA. Trimming took off 6 bases at V and 0 bases at J, with 5 bases between the two ends.